These 4 T cell receptor beta chains were all obtained from the same sample, sequenced in a study of cytomegalovirus exposure and HLA in healthy donors. Amplification used 60 Vbeta primers and 13 Jbeta primers. Produced via immunoSEQ multiplex PCR; TCRdb's table is partial and in-frame only. The sample records approximately 150,000 clones, 75% to 80% being singletons. Material: PBMCs. The receptors stem from a man between 40 and 49 years old in good health and CMV-seropositive.

DNA for the CDR3: TGCGCCAGCAGCACAGGGGGCGCAGGGCAGCCCCAGCATTTT. Translation gives CASSTGGAGQPQHF. This chain joins TRBV5-1 and TRBJ1-5, with 9 bases fitting TRBD1. Losses at the gene ends were 4 bases for V and 7 bases for J; bases not matched to a gene: 6. The CDR3 covers 14 residues. The germline gives CDR1 SGHRS, CDR2 YFSETQ.

The chain joins TRBV6-5 to TRBJ1-1, with D unresolved. Trimming stripped 1 base from V and 3 bases from J, with 6 bases between. The CDR3 contains 13 residues. Germline V gene sequence: CDR1 MNHEY, CDR2 SVGAGI. CDR3 protein: CASSYFTDTEAFF. For the CDR3, the DNA is TGTGCCAGCAGTTACTTTACGGACACTGAAGCTTTCTTT.

V and J are TRBV7-2 and TRBJ2-5; D may be TRBD2 (6 bases). The CDR3 totals 16 residues. Trimming took 5 bases from V and 5 from J, leaving 21 bases between them. Germline-derived CDR1 and CDR2 are SGHTA and FQGNSA. DNA for the CDR3: TGTGCCAGCAGCCGCATCGGACACGCGGAGGGGGAGACCCAGTACTTC. Protein sequence: CASSRIGHAEGETQYF.

The chain recombines TRBV5-1 with TRBJ1-5; TRBD1 matches at 7 bases. V was clipped by 2 bases and J by 1 base; unmatched bases: 6. The CDR3 spans 16 residues. Germline-derived CDR1 and CDR2 are SGHRS and YFSETQ. The CDR3 bases are TGCGCCAGCAGCTTAACAGGGGCGGAGAGCAATCAGCCCCAGCATTTT. Amino acids: CASSLTGAESNQPQHF.